This T cell receptor beta chain is drawn from a study of PD-1 blockade in classical Hodgkin lymphoma. General observations from the study: Those patients who began receiving nivolumab less than 1 year after ASCT had lower diversity, and they were excluded.

In the case of this clone: Its antigen is as yet unknown.

Every patient experienced relapse after autologous stem cell transplantation, and brentuximab vedotin exposure varied. Profiled with immunoSEQ multiplex PCR; TCRdb holds only in-frame clones, not every one. The sample lists 30,000 to 40,000 clones; roughly four fifths were seen once. Here the sequenced sample was peripheral blood mononuclear cells (PBMCs), taken at baseline. The receptor's source is a human donor with classical Hodgkin lymphoma.

CDR3 sequence: CAIMNPGNTIYF. CDR3 coding DNA: TGTGCCATCATGAACCCTGGAAACACCATATATTTT. J is TRBJ1-3 and V is TRBV10-3; D uncertain. Trimming took off 7 bases at V and 2 bases at J, with 6 bases between the two ends. There are 12 residues in the CDR3. The germline gives CDR1 ENHRY, CDR2 SYGVKD.